Presented here are 32 T cell receptor beta chains from one specimen sequenced in a study of shared clonotypes between healthy human individuals. Generated by immunoSEQ multiplex PCR, the TCRdb table keeps only in-frame clones and is missing some. The repertoire consists of millions of clones, with about 92% occurring once and the leading ten covering over 0.12%. The sequencing input was naive CD4+ T cells sorted from blood. Stated subset: CD45RA+ positively selected. All receptors come from a young man in good health.

This chain links TRBV4-1 with TRBJ1-2; D unclear. This CDR3 spans 16 amino acids. V was trimmed by 0 bases and J by 4 bases, leaving 15 bases between them. Germline V gene lookup returns CDR1 MGHRA and CDR2 YSYEKL. The CDR3 bases are TGCGCCAGCAGCCAAGATCCCTTATTAGGTGGCTATGGCTACACCTTC. This codes for CASSQDPLLGGYGYTF.

This clone was counted only a few times. Other DNA sequences within the sample encode an identical CDR3. V is TRBV30 and J is TRBJ2-1; D uncertain. CDR1 is GTSNPN and CDR2 is SVGIG in the germline V gene (reference sequence). The CDR3 extends over 10 amino acids. Trimming shortened V by 0 bases and J by 6 bases, and 0 bases separated the two germline ends. The CDR3 is CAWSVNEQFF. DNA for the CDR3: TGTGCCTGGAGTGTCAATGAGCAGTTCTTC.

J is TRBJ1-3 and V is TRBV6-1; 8 bases match TRBD1. Germline CDR1 MNHNS, CDR2 SASEGT. The CDR3 contains 14 residues. After removal of 3 bases from V and 4 bases from J, the junction contained 2 bases not matched to a gene. CDR3 sequence: CASSDRDRGNTIYF. CDR3 DNA: TGTGCCAGCAGTGACCGGGACAGGGGAAACACCATATATTTT.

The rearrangement links TRBV10-2 to TRBJ1-6; perhaps TRBD1 as D (5 bases). CDR3 length: 14 residues. Per germline, CDR1 WSHSY and CDR2 SAAADI. V lost 6 bases to trimming and J lost 8 bases, with 14 bases between them. The CDR3 reads CASRGGGKDSPLHF. The CDR3 region has the DNA TGCGCCAGCAGGGGGGGAGGCAAGGATTCACCCCTCCACTTT.

Turning to this clone: The same CDR3 arises from other DNA sequences in this sample as well. The chain uses TRBV18 and TRBJ1-5; TRBD1 might be the D (6 bases). The CDR3 extends over 13 amino acids. CDR1 KGHSH and CDR2 LQKENI come from the germline V gene. The V and J ends lost 2 bases and 5 bases respectively, with 7 bases between them. The CDR3, as DNA: TGTGCCAGCTCACCAGGGGGCGATCAGCCCCAGCATTTT. It codes for CASSPGGDQPQHF. Full variable domain (remainder filled in from reference TRBV18 and TRBJ1-5): NAGVMQNPRHLVRRRGQEARLRCSPMKGHSHVYWYRQLPEEGLKFMVYLQKENIIDESGMPKERFSAEFPKEGPSILRIQQVVRGDSAAYFCASSPGGDQPQHFGDGTRLSIL.

This CDR3 reads CASSSGSLDTEAFF. The CDR3 nucleotides read TGTGCCAGCAGTTCGGGGTCCCTGGACACTGAAGCTTTCTTT. V gene TRBV6-5 combines with J gene TRBJ1-1; no definite D call. CDR1 and CDR2 from the germline V gene are MNHEY and SVGAGI. The CDR3 is 14 residues long. Trimming stripped 4 bases from V and 3 bases from J, with 12 bases between.

V is TRBV7-9 and J is TRBJ2-7; no definite D call. CDR1 SEHNR and CDR2 FQNEAQ come from the germline V gene (reference sequence). Trimming took 3 bases from V and 3 from J, leaving 18 bases between them. This CDR3 comprises 16 residues. CDR3 in DNA: TGTGCCAGCAGCTTCTCCGTAACGAGGAAAGACTACGAGCAGTACTTC. Translation: CASSFSVTRKDYEQYF.

This sequence joins TRBV10-3 and TRBJ2-6; 7 bases fit TRBD2. V was clipped by 3 bases and J by 4 bases; unmatched bases: 3. Germline V gene data show CDR1 as ENHRY and CDR2 as SYGVKD. The CDR3 sequence is 15 residues long. CDR3 in DNA: TGTGCCATCAGTGATGGGCGGGAGGGGGCCAACGTCCTGACTTTC. It is translated as CAISDGREGANVLTF.

The CDR3 region has the DNA TGTGCCAGCACCAAGCCAGGTCAGCCCCAGCATTTT. Protein product: CASTKPGQPQHF. This sequence joins TRBV7-2 and TRBJ1-5; no reliable D call. The V end lost 7 bases, the J end lost 6 bases, and 10 bases lay between the germline ends. Germline V gene sequence: CDR1 SGHTA, CDR2 FQGNSA. The CDR3 totals 12 residues.

The J gene is TRBJ2-7, the V gene TRBV30; a possible D gene is TRBD1 (5 bases). The CDR3 runs to 13 residues. Trimming shortened V by 2 bases and J by 1 base, and 9 bases separated the two germline ends. CDR1 and CDR2 (germline): GTSNPN, SVGIG (reference sequence). CDR3 amino acids: CAWSLGDSYEQYF. The CDR3 DNA reads as TGTGCCTGGAGTCTAGGGGATTCCTACGAGCAGTACTTC. Full variable domain (missing parts from reference TRBV30 and TRBJ2-7): SQTIHQWPATLVQPVGSPLSLECTVEGTSNPNLYWYRQAAGRGLQLLFYSVGIGQISSEVPQNLSASRPQDRQFILSSKKLLLSDSGFYLCAWSLGDSYEQYFGPGTRLTVT.

This clone occurred once. The chain links TRBV5-1 to TRBJ2-3, with a possible D match to TRBD2 (5 bases). Trimming cost V 3 bases and J 5 bases, with 7 bases left between them. Germline CDR1 is SGHRS and CDR2 is YFSETQ. The CDR3 sequence is 12 residues long. CDR3 residues: CASSSGIDTQYF. The CDR3 coding sequence is TGCGCCAGCAGCTCCGGGATAGATACGCAGTATTTT.

The rearrangement links TRBV6-5 to TRBJ2-7, with no clear D. V was trimmed by 7 bases and J by 5 bases, leaving 18 bases between them. Germline CDR1 reads MNHEY; CDR2 reads SVGAGI. This CDR3 region has 14 residues. In nucleotides, the CDR3 is TGTGCCAGCACCAGTCCCACCCGAAGGGACGAGCAGTACTTC. It translates to CASTSPTRRDEQYF.

The rearrangement uses TRBV18 and TRBJ1-4, with 7 positions matching TRBD1. CDR1 is KGHSH and CDR2 is LQKENI in the germline V gene. V gave up 3 bases and J gave up 0 bases; unmatched junction bases: 4. The CDR3 totals 16 residues. The CDR3 DNA reads TGTGCCAGCTCACCGGGGACAGAATCAACTAATGAAAAACTGTTTTTT. Its protein product is CASSPGTESTNEKLFF. Full variable domain (rest looked up from reference TRBV18 and TRBJ1-4): NAGVMQNPRHLVRRRGQEARLRCSPMKGHSHVYWYRQLPEEGLKFMVYLQKENIIDESGMPKERFSAEFPKEGPSILRIQQVVRGDSAAYFCASSPGTESTNEKLFFGSGTQLSVL.

Concerning this clone itself: At the DNA level, this CDR3 is encoded by other sequences in the same sample as well. This rearrangement joins TRBV7-9 to TRBJ1-1; tentatively, D is TRBD1 (5 bases). Germline loops: CDR1 SEHNR, CDR2 FQNEAQ (reference sequence). CDR3 length: 14 residues. V lost 3 bases and J lost 2, with 10 bases in between. This chain's CDR3 is CASSFGGANTEAFF. The CDR3 coding sequence is TGTGCCAGCAGCTTTGGGGGAGCTAACACTGAAGCTTTCTTT.

V usage is TRBV18 and J usage is TRBJ2-6; D remains ambiguous. Germline values: CDR1 KGHSH, CDR2 LQKENI. The CDR3 has 15 amino acids. V lost 4 bases and J lost 0, with 7 bases in between. The CDR3 DNA reads as TGTGCCAGCTCACTTCAGCTCTCTGGGGCCAACGTCCTGACTTTC. It encodes CASSLQLSGANVLTF.

The chain is built from TRBV30 and TRBJ2-5, with D possibly being TRBD1 (5 bases). The DNA matches TRBJ2-7 better at its end, which makes the J call doubtful. Looked up from germline, CDR1 is GTSNPN and CDR2 is SVGIG (reference sequence). There are 14 residues in the CDR3. This CDR3 reads CAWTKDSLGYEQYF. The DNA for the CDR3 is TGTGCCTGGACTAAAGACAGTCTTGGGTACGAGCAGTACTTC.

The V and J genes are TRBV30 and TRBJ2-5; possibly TRBD1 for D (6 bases). Trimming pared 2 bases from V and 9 bases from J, leaving 13 bases between. The germline V gene encodes CDR1 GTSNPN and CDR2 SVGIG (reference sequence). The CDR3 spans 12 residues. In DNA, the CDR3 is TGTGCCTGGAGTCCTATTTCAGGGGCCCAGTACTTC. Translating gives CAWSPISGAQYF.

This clone has just one count. At one end, the junction sequence differs from germline, possibly due to a read error. CDR3 bases: TGTGCTAGCAGCTTAGGTATCGGGGGCCAGAGCGAGACCCAGTACTTC. Translated, it gives CASSLGIGGQSETQYF. The rearrangement joins TRBV7-7 to TRBJ2-5; either TRBD1 or TRBD2 may fit D (6 bases each). Germline CDR1 and CDR2: SSHAT and FNYEAQ (reference sequence). The CDR3 extends over 16 amino acids.

Worth noting for this clone: Other DNA sequences in this specimen translate into the identical CDR3. The J gene is TRBJ2-7, the V gene TRBV7-2; unclear D gene. Trimming shortened V by 1 base and J by 0 bases, and 7 bases separated the two germline ends. This CDR3 has 14 residues. Germline V gene lookup returns CDR1 SGHTA and CDR2 FQGNSA. The CDR3 region has the DNA TGTGCCAGCAGCTTAGGTGGCTACTCCTACGAGCAGTACTTC. Translated: CASSLGGYSYEQYF.

The chain couples TRBV9 to TRBJ2-7; TRBD2 is a possible D gene (5 bases). The germline V and J ends were trimmed by 4 bases and 0 bases, with 17 bases remaining between them. This CDR3 has 16 amino acids. Germline V CDR1 and CDR2: SGDLS, YYNGEE. CDR3 DNA sequence: TGTGCCAGCAGCAGAGAGGCGGGTTTCGGCTCCTACGAGCAGTACTTC. This sequence encodes CASSREAGFGSYEQYF.

The chain recombines TRBV2 with TRBJ1-4; TRBD1 is a possible D gene (6 bases). The germline CDR1 and CDR2 sequences are SNHLY and FYNNEI. CDR3 length equals 15 residues. The germline V and J ends were trimmed by 2 bases and 8 bases, with 15 bases remaining between them. The CDR3 sequence: CASSEHGGLKEKLFF. CDR3 in DNA: TGTGCCAGCAGTGAACATGGGGGGCTAAAAGAAAAACTGTTTTTT.

The rearrangement joins TRBV7-9 to TRBJ2-3; TRBD2 might be the D (7 bases). Trimming took 6 bases from V and 0 from J, leaving 10 bases between them. The CDR3 contains 14 residues. Germline-derived CDR1 and CDR2 are SEHNR and FQNEAQ (reference sequence). CDR3 loop: CASSRGASTDTQYF. The CDR3 nucleotides are TGTGCCAGCAGTCGGGGGGCTAGCACAGATACGCAGTATTTT.

The rearrangement joins TRBV9 to TRBJ2-1; D is undetermined. CDR3 length: 15 residues. Germline CDR1 SGDLS, CDR2 YYNGEE. V dropped 0 bases and J dropped 0 bases, with 7 bases sitting between them. The CDR3 reads CASSVGGFSYNEQFF. In DNA, the CDR3 is TGTGCCAGCAGCGTAGGAGGCTTCTCCTACAATGAGCAGTTCTTC.

This sequence joins TRBV10-3 and TRBJ1-1; D is undetermined. Trimming stripped 3 bases from V and 5 bases from J, with 13 bases between. Germline values: CDR1 ENHRY, CDR2 SYGVKD. The CDR3 length is 14 residues. This CDR3 is CAISERESGTEAFF. For the CDR3, the DNA is TGTGCCATCAGTGAAAGGGAGTCTGGAACTGAAGCTTTCTTT.

V usage is TRBV27 and J usage is TRBJ2-7, with D uncertain. Per germline, CDR1 MNHEY and CDR2 SMNVEV (reference sequence). Between the trimmed V and J ends, which lost 5 bases and 1 base, there was a span of 15 bases. The CDR3 has 15 residues. This CDR3 is CASSPRALLSYEQYF. CDR3 nucleotide sequence: TGTGCCAGCAGTCCCCGGGCCCTGTTATCCTACGAGCAGTACTTC.

The chain links TRBV19 to TRBJ2-5; D remains unclear. V lost 9 bases, J lost 5 bases, and 7 bases lay in between. In germline, CDR1 is LNHDA, CDR2 SQIVND (reference sequence). CDR3 length: 10 residues. In DNA form, the CDR3 reads TGTGCCAGCCCCTGGGAGACCCAGTACTTC. As protein: CASPWETQYF.

CDR3 nucleotides: TGCGCCAGCAGTCACTTTCAAGCCGGGACAGAGAGTGAAAAACTGTTTTTT. Protein product: CASSHFQAGTESEKLFF. This rearrangement joins TRBV23-1 to TRBJ1-4; 7 nucleotides line up with TRBD1. TRBV23-1 belongs to the ORF category, with a function that is uncertain. The V and J ends lost 3 bases and 7 bases, in that order; junction bases with no gene match: 14. This CDR3 spans 17 amino acids.

Only one count was recorded for this clone. V is TRBV7-6 and J is TRBJ1-3, with 7 bases matching TRBD1. The germline gives CDR1 SGHVS, CDR2 FNYEAQ. The CDR3 is 18 amino acids. J gave up 0 bases and V 3 bases, and 11 bases lay outside the gene matches. The CDR3 coding sequence is TGTGCCAGCAGCTTTACCCGGACAGGTTCCGTCTCTGGAAACACCATATATTTT. This translates into CASSFTRTGSVSGNTIYF. Using reference TRBV7-6 and TRBJ1-3 for the parts outside the CDR3, the full variable domain is GAGVSQSPRYKVTKRGQDVALRCDPISGHVSLYWYRQALGQGPEFLTYFNYEAQQDKSGLPNDRFSAERPEGSISTLTIQRTEQRDSAMYRCASSFTRTGSVSGNTIYFGEGSWLTVV.

The chain couples TRBV28 to TRBJ2-6; no clear D gene. Between the trimmed V and J ends, which lost 7 bases and 0 bases, there was a span of 4 bases. CDR3 size: 13 residues. In germline, CDR1 is MDHEN, CDR2 SYDVKM. CDR3 sequence (DNA): TGTGCCAGCATTGGCTCTGGGGCCAACGTCCTGACTTTC. It is translated as CASIGSGANVLTF.

V and J are TRBV6-5 and TRBJ1-1, with D perhaps TRBD1 (5 bases). Germline-derived CDR1 and CDR2 are MNHEY and SVGAGI. This CDR3 has 16 amino acids. The ends were cut back, 0 bases at V and 4 bases at J, with 15 bases in the middle. CDR3 sequence (DNA): TGTGCCAGCAGTTACTCGGGTCCATCGGGGGGCACTGAAGCTTTCTTT. It codes for CASSYSGPSGGTEAFF.

The V gene is TRBV2, the J gene TRBJ2-5, with 7 nucleotides matching TRBD1. CDR3 length: 13 residues. Germline V gene data show CDR1 as SNHLY and CDR2 as FYNNEI. The V segment lost 7 bases and the J segment 4 bases; nucleotides outside the gene matches: 6. CDR3: CASKGTATETQYF. The CDR3 nucleotides are TGTGCCAGCAAGGGGACAGCCACAGAGACCCAGTACTTC. Complete variable domain (other parts from reference TRBV2 and TRBJ2-5): EPEVTQTPSHQVTQMGQEVILRCVPISNHLYFYWYRQILGQKVEFLVSFYNNEISEKSEIFDDQFSVERPDGSNFTLKIRSTKLEDSAMYFCASKGTATETQYFGPGTRLLVL.

This CDR3 reads CAAGGDHTDTQYF. CDR3 nucleotide sequence: TGTGCCGCAGGGGGAGACCACACAGATACGCAGTATTTT. V is TRBV5-4 and J is TRBJ2-3, with 7 bases aligning to TRBD1. Per germline, CDR1 SGHNT and CDR2 YYREEE (reference sequence). Unmatched junction bases numbered 7, after V lost 10 bases and J lost 2 bases. This CDR3 spans 13 amino acids.